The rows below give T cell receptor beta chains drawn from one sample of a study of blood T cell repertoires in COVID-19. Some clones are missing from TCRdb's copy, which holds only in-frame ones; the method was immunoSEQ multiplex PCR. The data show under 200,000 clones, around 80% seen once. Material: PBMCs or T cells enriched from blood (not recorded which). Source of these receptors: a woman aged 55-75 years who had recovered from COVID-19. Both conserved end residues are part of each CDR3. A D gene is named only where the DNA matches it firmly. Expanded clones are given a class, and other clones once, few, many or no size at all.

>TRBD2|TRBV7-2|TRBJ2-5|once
TGTGCCAGCAGCGGGGCGGGGGGTACCCTGGAGACCCAGTACTTC
CASSGAGGTLETQYF
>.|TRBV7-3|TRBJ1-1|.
TGTGCCAGCAGCTCCACCTCAGGGAACACTGAAGCTTTCTTT
CASSSTSGNTEAFF
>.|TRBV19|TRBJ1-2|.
TGTGCCAGTAGTAGAGTGAATGGCTACACCTTC
CASSRVNGYTF
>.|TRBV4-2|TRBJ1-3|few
TGTGCCAGCAGCCAAGGTCCAGGGGCTGGAAACACCATATATTTT
CASSQGPGAGNTIYF
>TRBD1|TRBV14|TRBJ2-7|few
TGTGCCAGCAGCCAAATCGACAGGGGAAGAGAGCAGTACTTC
CASSQIDRGREQYF
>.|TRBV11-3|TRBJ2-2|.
TGTGCCAGCAGCCCGGGGATTGGCGCAGGGGACACCGGGGAGCTGTTTTTT
CASSPGIGAGDTGELFF
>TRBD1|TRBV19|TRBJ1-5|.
TGTGCCAGTAGTACGACAGGGGTACAGCAGCCCCAGCATTTT
CASSTTGVQQPQHF
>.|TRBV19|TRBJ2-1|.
TGTGCCAGTAGTAGGTCACGGAGCTCCTACAATGAGCAGTTCTTC
CASSRSRSSYNEQFF
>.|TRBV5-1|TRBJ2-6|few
TGCGCCAGCAGCTTCTTCCCGGGCTCTGGGGCCAACGTCCTGACTTTC
CASSFFPGSGANVLTF
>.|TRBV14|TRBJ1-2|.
TGTGCCAGCAGCCAAGGACAGACCTATGGCTACACCTTC
CASSQGQTYGYTF
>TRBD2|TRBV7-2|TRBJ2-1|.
TGTGCCAGCAGCCGTACGGGGGGGCCGAGCTATGAGCAGTTCTTC
CASSRTGGPSYEQFF
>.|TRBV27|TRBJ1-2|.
TGTGCCAGCAGTTGGGCGCCCAGGGGCTATGGCTACACCTTC
CASSWAPRGYGYTF
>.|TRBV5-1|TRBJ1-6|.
TGCGCCAGCAGCTTGGGTCTCCGGGAGATTGAATCACCCCTCCACTTT
CASSLGLREIESPLHF
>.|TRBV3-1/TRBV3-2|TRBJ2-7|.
TGTGCCAGCAGCCAAGTTAACAGCCACGAGCAGTACTTC
CASSQVNSHEQYF
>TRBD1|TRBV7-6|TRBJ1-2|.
TGTGCCAGCAGCTTAGTAGACAGGGCAGAGGGTGGCTACACCTTC
CASSLVDRAEGGYTF
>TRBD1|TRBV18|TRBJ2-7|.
TGTGCCAGCTCACCGACAGGGCCCTACGAGCAGTACTTC
CASSPTGPYEQYF
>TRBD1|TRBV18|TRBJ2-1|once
TGTGCCAGCTCACTTACAGGGGGCTCCTACAATGAGCAGTTCTTC
CASSLTGGSYNEQFF
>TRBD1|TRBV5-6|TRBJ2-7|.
TGTGCCAGCAGCTTGATACAGGGGGCCTACGAGCAGTACTTC
CASSLIQGAYEQYF
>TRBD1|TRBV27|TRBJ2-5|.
TGTGCCAGCAGTTCATGGGACAGACAAGAGACCCAGTACTTC
CASSSWDRQETQYF
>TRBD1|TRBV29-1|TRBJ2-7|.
TGCAGCAGCCGGGCCGGGACAGGGGGTAACGAGCAGTACTTC
CSSRAGTGGNEQYF
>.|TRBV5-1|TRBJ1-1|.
TGCGCCAGCAACCGGGGAGGCGGGGGATCGAACACTGAAGCTTTCTTT
CASNRGGGGSNTEAFF
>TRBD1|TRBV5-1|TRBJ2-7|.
TGCGCCAGCAGCTTGGGGACAGGGAGTGACGAGCAGTACTTC
CASSLGTGSDEQYF
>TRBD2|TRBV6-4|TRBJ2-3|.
TGTGCCAGCAGTGGCGGGGGAAGCACAGATACGCAGTATTTT
CASSGGGSTDTQYF
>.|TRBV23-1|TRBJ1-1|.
TGCGCCAGCAGGACCGTAGGGCATAGGGGGACTGAAGCTTTCTTT
CASRTVGHRGTEAFF
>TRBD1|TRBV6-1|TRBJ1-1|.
TGTGCCAGCAGTGGACAGGGAACGGGAATGAACACTGAAGCTTTCTTT
CASSGQGTGMNTEAFF
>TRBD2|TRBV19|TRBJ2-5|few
TGTGCCAGTAGTATAGGACTAGCGGGGCAAGAGACCCAGTACTTC
CASSIGLAGQETQYF
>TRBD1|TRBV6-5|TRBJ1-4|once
TGTGCCAGCAGGGACGGGACAGCCGTAAAACTGTTTTTT
CASRDGTAVKLFF
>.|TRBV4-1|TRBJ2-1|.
TGCGCCAGCAGCTTACAGTACAATGAGCAGTTCTTC
CASSLQYNEQFF
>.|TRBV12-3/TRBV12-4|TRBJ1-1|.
TGTGCCAGCAGTTGGGCGAACACTGAAGCTTTCTTT
CASSWANTEAFF
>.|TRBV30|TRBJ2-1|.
TGTGCCTGGAGTGTACTTGTCGGCGGCGGCAATGAGCAGTTCTTC
CAWSVLVGGGNEQFF
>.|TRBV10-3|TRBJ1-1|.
TGTGCCATCCGGCGACAGGTCAACACTGAAGCTTTCTTT
CAIRRQVNTEAFF
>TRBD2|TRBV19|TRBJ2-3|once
TGTGCCAGTAAGGCTAGCGGGACAGATACGCAGTATTTT
CASKASGTDTQYF
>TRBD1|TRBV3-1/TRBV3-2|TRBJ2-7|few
TGTGCCAGCAGCCAAGGAAGTTTCGGGACAGGGAGGTCCGAGCAGTACTTC
CASSQGSFGTGRSEQYF
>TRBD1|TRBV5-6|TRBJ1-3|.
TGTGCCAGCAGCTTCGAGGGGGCCTCTGGAAACACCATATATTTT
CASSFEGASGNTIYF
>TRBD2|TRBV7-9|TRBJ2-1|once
TGTGCCAGCAGCTTCAAGCGGGGGCCCACCTACAATGAGCAGTTCTTC
CASSFKRGPTYNEQFF
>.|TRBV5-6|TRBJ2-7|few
TGTGCCAGCAGCCTTGGCCTCCACGAGCAGTACTTC
CASSLGLHEQYF
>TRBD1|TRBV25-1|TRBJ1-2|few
TGTGCCAGCAGGGGACAGGGCCTTGGCTACACCTTC
CASRGQGLGYTF
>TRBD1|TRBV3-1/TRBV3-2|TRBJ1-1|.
TGTGCCAGCAGCCAAGATTACTATTTGGGACAGGGGTCATCCACTGAAGCTTTCTTT
CASSQDYYLGQGSSTEAFF
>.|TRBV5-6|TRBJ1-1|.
TGTGCCAGCAGCTTCCCAGGGGTCAGTCAACGAAGAGCTTTCTTT
CASSFPGVSQRRAFF
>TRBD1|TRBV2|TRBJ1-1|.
TGTGCCAGCAGTGAGGGCCGCCGGACAGGGCGAACTGAAGCTTTCTTT
CASSEGRRTGRTEAFF
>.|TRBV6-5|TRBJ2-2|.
TGTGCCAGCAGTATCACTCTAGGGGCCGGGGAGCTGTTTTTT
CASSITLGAGELFF
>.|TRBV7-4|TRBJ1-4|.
TGTGCCAGCAGCTTAGAGGGAGGTGATGAAAAACTGTTTTTT
CASSLEGGDEKLFF
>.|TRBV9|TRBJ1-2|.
TGTGCCAGCAGCGTAGCGTCCGGGTTGTATGGCTACACCTTC
CASSVASGLYGYTF
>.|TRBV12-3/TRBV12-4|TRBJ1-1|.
TGTGCCAGCAGTATAAACACTGAAGCTTTCTTT
CASSINTEAFF
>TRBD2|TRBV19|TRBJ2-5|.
TGTGCCAGTAGTACGGGGGGAACGTACCAAGAGACCCAGTACTTC
CASSTGGTYQETQYF
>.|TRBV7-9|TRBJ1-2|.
TGTGCCAGCAGCTTAAGACAGGATAACTATGGCTACACCTTC
CASSLRQDNYGYTF